The 6 T cell receptor beta chains listed next were all sequenced from one sample in a study of blood T cell repertoires in COVID-19. Using immunoSEQ multiplex PCR, the repertoire was profiled, and TCRdb retains in-frame clones only, with some absent. The top ten clones hold 9.5% to 15% of a sample with about 210,000 clones, 80% of them seen once. Sequenced material: peripheral blood. These receptors were taken from a human donor in a cohort sampled during active COVID-19.

On this clone: One end of the junction is discordant with germline, which a read error may explain. CDR3 region: CTSSFDRGEAPGANVLTF. The CDR3 DNA is TGTACCAGCTCCTTCGACAGGGGGGAGGCCCCTGGGGCCAACGTCCTGACTTTC. The rearrangement joins TRBV18 to TRBJ2-6, with 9 bases fitting TRBD1. The length of the CDR3 is 18 residues. The germline CDR1 and CDR2 sequences are KGHSH and LQKENI.

This chain uses TRBV3-1 (or the pseudogene TRBV3-2) with TRBJ2-5; TRBD2 matches at 7 bases. V trimming: 1 base; J trimming: 1 base; junction bases outside the gene matches: 3. The CDR3 spans 15 residues. CDR1 and CDR2 (germline): LGHDT, YNNKEL (reference sequence). CDR3 nucleotide sequence: TGTGCCAGCAGCCAAGTACTAGCGTTCCAAGAGACCCAGTACTTC. Encoded protein: CASSQVLAFQETQYF.

The chain joins TRBV2 to TRBJ2-3, with a tentative D call TRBD1 (5 bases). Trimming shortened V by 5 bases and J by 2 bases, and 14 bases separated the two germline ends. CDR1 SNHLY and CDR2 FYNNEI come from the germline V gene. The CDR3 has 15 residues. CDR3 protein: CASSLTAGATDTQYF. In DNA, the CDR3 is TGTGCCAGCAGTCTCACCGCTGGGGCCACAGATACGCAGTATTTT.

This rearrangement joins TRBV14 to TRBJ2-7; 10 nucleotides agree with TRBD1. Per germline, CDR1 SGHDN and CDR2 FVKESK. Trimming took 4 bases from V and 2 from J; bases not matched to a gene: 8. The CDR3 is made up of 16 amino acids. The CDR3 nucleotides read TGTGCCAGCAGCCCAGCCGGACAGGGGGGGCCCTACGAGCAGTACTTC. Protein sequence: CASSPAGQGGPYEQYF.

This clone was seen only a few times. The V call is TRBV11-2, the J call TRBJ2-7; 7 bases agree with TRBD1. J gave up 1 base and V 4 bases, and 7 bases lay outside the gene matches. Germline assignment: CDR1 SGHAT and CDR2 FQNNGV. CDR3 length equals 15 residues. CDR3 region: CASSSQTGRSYEQYF. The CDR3 DNA reads TGTGCCAGCAGCTCGCAGACAGGGAGATCCTACGAGCAGTACTTC. The variable domain in full, completed from reference TRBV11-2 and TRBJ2-7, reads EAGVAQSPRYKIIEKRQSVAFWCNPISGHATLYWYQQILGQGPKLLIQFQNNGVVDDSQLPKDRFSAERLKGVDSTLKIQPAKLEDSAVYLCASSSQTGRSYEQYFGPGTRLTVT.

This rearrangement joins TRBV15 to TRBJ2-7, with 7 bases matching TRBD1. Germline V gene lookup returns CDR1 LNHNV and CDR2 YYDKDF (reference sequence). This CDR3 has 15 residues. V lost 1 base and J lost 5; bases outside the gene matches: 8. The chain's CDR3 is CATSRGSVQGDEQYF. The CDR3 DNA is TGTGCCACCAGCAGAGGGTCAGTGCAGGGGGACGAGCAGTACTTC.